This T cell receptor beta chain was sequenced in a study of T cell responses to AZD1222 COVID-19 vaccine. Study-wide results and limits: With dominance at 160-218 and 743-854, vaccine-associated CD4 TCRs spanned spike. Baseline antibody screening turned up just a handful of seropositive AZD1222 recipients. A rise in Spike-specific TCR breadth and depth followed two AZD1222 doses. Samples come after the peak T cell response, not at day 14.

CDR3 length: 13 amino acids. Germline lookup yields CDR1 GTSNPN and CDR2 SVGIG (reference sequence). The trim removed 5 bases at V and 7 bases at J, leaving 9 bases unmatched. The protocol was immunoSEQ multiplex PCR, while the TCRdb copy is restricted to in-frame clones and leaves out a portion. The data hold approximately 90,000 clones, with about 88% observed a single time. A remark on this clone: What it recognizes is unknown.

This rearrangement joins TRBV30 to TRBJ1-2; TRBD1 matches 8 bases. This TCR derives from an adult in good health. The sequencing used peripheral blood, collected on day 0 of AZD1222 vaccination. CDR3 loop: CAWHRDRPSGYTF. CDR3 bases: TGTGCCTGGCACCGGGACAGGCCTTCTGGCTACACCTTC.